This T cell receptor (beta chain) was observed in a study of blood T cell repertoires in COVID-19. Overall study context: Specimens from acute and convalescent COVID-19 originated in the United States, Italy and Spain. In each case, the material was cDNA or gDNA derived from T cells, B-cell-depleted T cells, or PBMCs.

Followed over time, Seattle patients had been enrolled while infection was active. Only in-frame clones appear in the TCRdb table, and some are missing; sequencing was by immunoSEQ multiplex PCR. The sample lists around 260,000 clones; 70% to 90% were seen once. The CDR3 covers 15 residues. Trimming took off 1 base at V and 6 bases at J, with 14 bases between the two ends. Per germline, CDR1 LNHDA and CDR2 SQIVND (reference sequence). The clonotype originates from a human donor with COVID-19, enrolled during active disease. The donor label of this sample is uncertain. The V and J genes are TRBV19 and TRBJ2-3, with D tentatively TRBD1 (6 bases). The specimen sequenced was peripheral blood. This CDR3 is CASSIGQGNLDTQYF. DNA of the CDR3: TGTGCCAGTAGTATAGGTCAGGGGAATTTGGATACGCAGTATTTT.